Only a few counts were recorded for the clone carrying this TCR beta chain. The antigen is unknown. Germline CDR1 is LNHDA and CDR2 is SQIVND (reference sequence). Trimming took off 3 bases at V and 5 bases at J, with 10 bases between the two ends. The CDR3 runs 13 residues. These data are taken from a study of T cell repertoires in cytomegalovirus infection. Study context: Carrying CMV and the relevant HLA type showed in public TCR beta signatures.

Study-wide points: Ex vivo responses were dominated by HLA-C-restricted CMV-specific TCR beta clonotypes. Summed public TCR beta family frequency identified CMV carriers bearing the relevant HLA.

TCRdb itself ran the reads through MiXCR, one entry per CDR3 protein. The table includes about 920,000 distinct CDR3 sequences, approximately 31% detected once. This specimen consisted of cultured CD8+ T cells from PBMCs, obtained from culture after CMV antigen stimulation. The chain joins TRBV19 to TRBJ1-1; no reliable D call. The source is a human donor in good health (CMV status not recorded). Some clones in this sample may be carry-over from other donors' samples. Here the CDR3 reads CASSIEGRTEAFF. CDR3 in DNA: TGTGCCAGTAGTATTGAGGGTCGAACTGAAGCTTTCTTT. The entire variable domain, with the rest obtained from reference TRBV19 and TRBJ1-1, is as follows: DGGITQSPKYLFRKEGQNVTLSCEQNLNHDAMYWYRQDPGQGLRLIYYSQIVNDFQKGDIAEGYSVSREKKESFPLTVTSAQKNPTAFYLCASSIEGRTEAFFGQGTRLTVV.